This record concerns one TCR beta chain sequence. The sample originates from a study of blood T cell repertoires in COVID-19. Clones were sequenced by immunoSEQ multiplex PCR, and TCRdb holds only the in-frame ones, with some missing. The repertoire has under 200,000 clones, about 85% of them found once; the top ten carry under 8.5%. Per the germline V gene, CDR1 is LGHDT and CDR2 is YNNKEL (reference sequence). The CDR3 spans 15 residues. V gave up 4 bases and J gave up 8 bases, with 15 bases separating them. V gene TRBV3-1 (or the pseudogene TRBV3-2) combines with J gene TRBJ1-6; maybe TRBD1 (6 bases). The sequenced sample was peripheral blood. The clonotype comes from a woman in her sixties or seventies with COVID-19, enrolled during active disease. The CDR3 coding sequence is TGTGCCAGCAGCCGCAAAGGGTCAGGGGATTCACCCCTCCACTTT. It translates to CASSRKGSGDSPLHF.